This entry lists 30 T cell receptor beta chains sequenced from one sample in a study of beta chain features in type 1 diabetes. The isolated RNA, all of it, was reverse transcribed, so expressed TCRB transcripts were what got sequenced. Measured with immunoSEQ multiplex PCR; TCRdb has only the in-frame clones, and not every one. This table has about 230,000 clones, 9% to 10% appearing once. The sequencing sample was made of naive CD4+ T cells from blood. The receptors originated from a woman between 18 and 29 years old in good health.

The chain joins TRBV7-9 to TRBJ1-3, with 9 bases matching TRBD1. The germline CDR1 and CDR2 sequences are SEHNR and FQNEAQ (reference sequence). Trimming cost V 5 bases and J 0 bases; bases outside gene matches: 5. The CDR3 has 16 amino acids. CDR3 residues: CASSTGQGSSGNTIYF. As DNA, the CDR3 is TGTGCCAGCAGCACCGGACAGGGGAGCTCTGGAAACACCATATATTTT.

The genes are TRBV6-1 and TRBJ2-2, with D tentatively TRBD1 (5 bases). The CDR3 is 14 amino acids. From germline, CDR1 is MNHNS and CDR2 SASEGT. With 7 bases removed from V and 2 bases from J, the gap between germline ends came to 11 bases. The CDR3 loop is CASTQTANTGELFF. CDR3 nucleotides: TGTGCCAGCACCCAGACAGCTAACACCGGGGAGCTGTTTTTT.

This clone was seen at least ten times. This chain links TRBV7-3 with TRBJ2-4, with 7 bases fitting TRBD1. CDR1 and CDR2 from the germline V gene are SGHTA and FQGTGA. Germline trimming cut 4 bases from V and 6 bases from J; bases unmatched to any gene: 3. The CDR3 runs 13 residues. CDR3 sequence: CASSSRGRNIQYF. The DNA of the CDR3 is TGTGCCAGCAGCTCCAGGGGGAGAAACATTCAGTACTTC.

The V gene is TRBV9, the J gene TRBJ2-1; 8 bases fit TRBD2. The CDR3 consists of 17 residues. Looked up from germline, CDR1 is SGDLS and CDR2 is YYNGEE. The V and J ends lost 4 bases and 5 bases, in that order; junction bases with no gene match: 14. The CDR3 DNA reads TGTGCCAGCAGCCGCGGGGGGAGCGGGGGCAGAGACAATGAGCAGTTCTTC. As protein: CASSRGGSGGRDNEQFF.

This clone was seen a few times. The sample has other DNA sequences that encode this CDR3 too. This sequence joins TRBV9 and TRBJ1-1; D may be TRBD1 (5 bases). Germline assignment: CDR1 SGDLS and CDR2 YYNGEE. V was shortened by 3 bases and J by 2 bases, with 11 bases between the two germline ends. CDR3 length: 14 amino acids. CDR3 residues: CASSATGLNTEAFF. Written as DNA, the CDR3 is TGTGCCAGCAGCGCGACGGGACTAAACACTGAAGCTTTCTTT.

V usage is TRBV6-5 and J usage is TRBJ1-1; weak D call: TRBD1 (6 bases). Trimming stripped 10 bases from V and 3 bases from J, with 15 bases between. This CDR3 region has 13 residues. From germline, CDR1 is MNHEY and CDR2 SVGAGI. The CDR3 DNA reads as TGTGCCACGGCACCCGCAGGGGACACTGAAGCTTTCTTT. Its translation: CATAPAGDTEAFF.

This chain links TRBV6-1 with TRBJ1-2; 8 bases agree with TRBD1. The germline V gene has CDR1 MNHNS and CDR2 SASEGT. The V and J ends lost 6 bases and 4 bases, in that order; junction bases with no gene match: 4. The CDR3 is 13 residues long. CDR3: CASRGTGPYGYTF. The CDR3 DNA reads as TGTGCCAGCAGGGGGACAGGCCCCTATGGCTACACCTTC.

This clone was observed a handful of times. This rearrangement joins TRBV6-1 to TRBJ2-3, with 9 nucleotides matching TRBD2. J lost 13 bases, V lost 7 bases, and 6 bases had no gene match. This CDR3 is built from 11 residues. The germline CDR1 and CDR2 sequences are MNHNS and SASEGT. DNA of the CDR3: TGTGCCAGCACCCCCCTAGCGGGAAAGTATTTT. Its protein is CASTPLAGKYF.

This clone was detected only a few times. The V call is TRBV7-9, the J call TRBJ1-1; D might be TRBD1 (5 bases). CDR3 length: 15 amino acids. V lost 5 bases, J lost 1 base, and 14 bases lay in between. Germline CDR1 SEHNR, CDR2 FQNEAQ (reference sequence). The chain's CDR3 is CASSRGETSNTEAFF. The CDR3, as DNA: TGTGCCAGCAGCCGGGGGGAGACTTCGAACACTGAAGCTTTCTTT. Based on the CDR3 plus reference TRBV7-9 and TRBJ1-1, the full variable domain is DTGVSQNPRHKITKRGQNVTFRCDPISEHNRLYWYRQTLGQGPEFLTYFQNEAQLEKSRLLSDRFSAERPKGSFSTLEIQRTEQGDSAMYLCASSRGETSNTEAFFGQGTRLTVV.

The CDR3 DNA follows: TGTGCCAGCAGCTTAGCTTCGGGTTCGGGCTATGGCTACACCTTC. Translated, it gives CASSLASGSGYGYTF. The genes are TRBV11-3 and TRBJ1-2; D ambiguous. In germline, CDR1 is SGHNT, CDR2 YENEEA. V lost 1 base and J 4 bases, leaving 13 bases between the germline ends. The CDR3 totals 15 residues.

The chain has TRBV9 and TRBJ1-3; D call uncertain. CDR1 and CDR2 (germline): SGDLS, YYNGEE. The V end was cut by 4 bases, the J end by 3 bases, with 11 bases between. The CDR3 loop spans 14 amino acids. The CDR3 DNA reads TGTGCCAGCAGCCTCCAGGATGATGGAAACACCATATATTTT. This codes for CASSLQDDGNTIYF. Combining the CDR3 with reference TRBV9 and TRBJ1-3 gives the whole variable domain DSGVTQTPKHLITATGQRVTLRCSPRSGDLSVYWYQQSLDQGLQFLIQYYNGEERAKGNILERFSAQQFPDLHSELNLSSLELGDSALYFCASSLQDDGNTIYFGEGSWLTVV.

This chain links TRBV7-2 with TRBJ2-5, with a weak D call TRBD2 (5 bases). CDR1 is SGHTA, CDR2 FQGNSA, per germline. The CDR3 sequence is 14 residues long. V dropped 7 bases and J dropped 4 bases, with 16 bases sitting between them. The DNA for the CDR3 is TGTGCCAGCATGCCGGGATTGTCTATAGAGACCCAGTACTTC. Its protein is CASMPGLSIETQYF.

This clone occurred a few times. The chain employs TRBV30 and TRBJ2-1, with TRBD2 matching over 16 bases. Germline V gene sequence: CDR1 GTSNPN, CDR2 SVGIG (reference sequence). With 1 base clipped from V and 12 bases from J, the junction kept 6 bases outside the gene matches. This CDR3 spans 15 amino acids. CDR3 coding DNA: TGTGCCTGGAGTGAGGGACTAGCGGGAGGGCGTGGGCAGTTCTTC. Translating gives CAWSEGLAGGRGQFF. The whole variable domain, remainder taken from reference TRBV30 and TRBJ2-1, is SQTIHQWPATLVQPVGSPLSLECTVEGTSNPNLYWYRQAAGRGLQLLFYSVGIGQISSEVPQNLSASRPQDRQFILSSKKLLLSDSGFYLCAWSEGLAGGRGQFFGPGTRLTVL.

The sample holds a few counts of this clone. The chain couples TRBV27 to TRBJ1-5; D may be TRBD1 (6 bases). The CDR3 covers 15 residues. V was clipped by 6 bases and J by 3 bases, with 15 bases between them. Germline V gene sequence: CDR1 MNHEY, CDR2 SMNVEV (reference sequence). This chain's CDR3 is CASRITGSANQPQHF. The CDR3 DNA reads TGTGCCAGCAGGATCACAGGGTCGGCCAATCAGCCCCAGCATTTT.

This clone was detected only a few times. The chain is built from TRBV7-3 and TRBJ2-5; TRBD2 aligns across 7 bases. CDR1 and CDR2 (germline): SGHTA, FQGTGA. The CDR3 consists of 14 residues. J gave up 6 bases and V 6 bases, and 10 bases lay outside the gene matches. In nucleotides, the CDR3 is TGTGCCAGCAGTCCCGACGGGGGGAGCAAGACCCAGTACTTC. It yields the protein CASSPDGGSKTQYF.

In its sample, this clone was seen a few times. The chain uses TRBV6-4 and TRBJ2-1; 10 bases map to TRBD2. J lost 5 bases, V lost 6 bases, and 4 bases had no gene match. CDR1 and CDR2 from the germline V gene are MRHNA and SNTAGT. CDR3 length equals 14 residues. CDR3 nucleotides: TGTGCCAGCAGCCAGCGGGGGGGGGACAATGAGCAGTTCTTC. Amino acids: CASSQRGGDNEQFF.

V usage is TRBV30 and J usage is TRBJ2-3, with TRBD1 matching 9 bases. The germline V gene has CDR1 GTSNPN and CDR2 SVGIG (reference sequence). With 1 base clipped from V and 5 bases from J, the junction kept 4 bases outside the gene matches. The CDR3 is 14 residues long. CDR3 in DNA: TGTGCCTGGAGTGGGACAGGGGCAGGAGATACGCAGTATTTT. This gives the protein CAWSGTGAGDTQYF.

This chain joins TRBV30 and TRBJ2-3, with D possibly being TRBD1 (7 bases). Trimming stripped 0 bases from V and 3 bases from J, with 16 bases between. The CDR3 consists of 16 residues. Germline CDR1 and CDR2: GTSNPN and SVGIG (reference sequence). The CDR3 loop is CAWSVGGGAGTDTQYF. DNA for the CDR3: TGTGCCTGGAGTGTAGGAGGGGGCGCCGGTACAGATACGCAGTATTTT. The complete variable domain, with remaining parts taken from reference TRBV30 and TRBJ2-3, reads SQTIHQWPATLVQPVGSPLSLECTVEGTSNPNLYWYRQAAGRGLQLLFYSVGIGQISSEVPQNLSASRPQDRQFILSSKKLLLSDSGFYLCAWSVGGGAGTDTQYFGPGTRLTVL.

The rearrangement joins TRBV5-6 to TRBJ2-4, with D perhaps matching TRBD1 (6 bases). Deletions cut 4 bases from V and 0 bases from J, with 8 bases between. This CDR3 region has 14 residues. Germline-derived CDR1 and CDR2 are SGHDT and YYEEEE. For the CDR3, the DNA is TGTGCCAGCAGCCAGGGGCTAGCCAAAAACATTCAGTACTTC. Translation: CASSQGLAKNIQYF.

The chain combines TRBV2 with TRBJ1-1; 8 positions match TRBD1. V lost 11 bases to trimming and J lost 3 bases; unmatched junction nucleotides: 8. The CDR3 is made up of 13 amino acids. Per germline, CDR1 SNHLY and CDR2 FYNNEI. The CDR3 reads CAGTRGPDTEAFF. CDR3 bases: TGTGCCGGAACCAGGGGGCCTGACACTGAAGCTTTCTTT.

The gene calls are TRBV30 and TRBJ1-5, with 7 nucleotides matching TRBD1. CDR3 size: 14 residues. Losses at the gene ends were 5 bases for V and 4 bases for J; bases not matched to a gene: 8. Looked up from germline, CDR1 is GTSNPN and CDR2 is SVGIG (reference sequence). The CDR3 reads CAWFWDSLNQPQHF. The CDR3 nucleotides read TGTGCCTGGTTTTGGGACAGTTTGAATCAGCCCCAGCATTTT.

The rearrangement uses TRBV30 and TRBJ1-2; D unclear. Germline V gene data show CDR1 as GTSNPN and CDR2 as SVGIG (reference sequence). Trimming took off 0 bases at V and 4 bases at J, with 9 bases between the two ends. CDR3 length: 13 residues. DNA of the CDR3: TGTGCCTGGAGTGTACGCGGATCCTATGGCTACACCTTC. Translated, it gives CAWSVRGSYGYTF. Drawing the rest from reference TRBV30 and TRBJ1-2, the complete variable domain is SQTIHQWPATLVQPVGSPLSLECTVEGTSNPNLYWYRQAAGRGLQLLFYSVGIGQISSEVPQNLSASRPQDRQFILSSKKLLLSDSGFYLCAWSVRGSYGYTFGSGTRLTVV.

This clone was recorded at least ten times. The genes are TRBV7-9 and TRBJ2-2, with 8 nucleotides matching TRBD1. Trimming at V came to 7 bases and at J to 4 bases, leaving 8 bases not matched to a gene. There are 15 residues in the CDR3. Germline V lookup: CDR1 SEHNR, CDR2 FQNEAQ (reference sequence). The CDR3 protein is CASTQTGAATGELFF. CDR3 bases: TGTGCCAGCACCCAGACAGGGGCGGCCACCGGGGAGCTGTTTTTT. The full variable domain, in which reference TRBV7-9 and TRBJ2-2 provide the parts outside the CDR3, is DTGVSQNPRHKITKRGQNVTFRCDPISEHNRLYWYRQTLGQGPEFLTYFQNEAQLEKSRLLSDRFSAERPKGSFSTLEIQRTEQGDSAMYLCASTQTGAATGELFFGEGSRLTVL.

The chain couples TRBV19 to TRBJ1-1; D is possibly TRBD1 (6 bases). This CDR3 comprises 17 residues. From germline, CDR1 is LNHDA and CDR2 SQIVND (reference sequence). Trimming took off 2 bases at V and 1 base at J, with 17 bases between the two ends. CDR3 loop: CASSIRYREGWNTEAFF. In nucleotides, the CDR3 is TGTGCCAGTAGTATAAGGTACAGGGAGGGTTGGAACACTGAAGCTTTCTTT. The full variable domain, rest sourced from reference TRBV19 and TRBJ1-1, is DGGITQSPKYLFRKEGQNVTLSCEQNLNHDAMYWYRQDPGQGLRLIYYSQIVNDFQKGDIAEGYSVSREKKESFPLTVTSAQKNPTAFYLCASSIRYREGWNTEAFFGQGTRLTVV.

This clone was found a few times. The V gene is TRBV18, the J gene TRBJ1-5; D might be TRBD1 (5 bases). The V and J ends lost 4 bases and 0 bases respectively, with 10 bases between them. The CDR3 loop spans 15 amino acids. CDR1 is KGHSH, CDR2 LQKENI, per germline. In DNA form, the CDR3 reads TGTGCCAGCTCACAGGCAGGGAATAGCAATCAGCCCCAGCATTTT. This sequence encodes CASSQAGNSNQPQHF.

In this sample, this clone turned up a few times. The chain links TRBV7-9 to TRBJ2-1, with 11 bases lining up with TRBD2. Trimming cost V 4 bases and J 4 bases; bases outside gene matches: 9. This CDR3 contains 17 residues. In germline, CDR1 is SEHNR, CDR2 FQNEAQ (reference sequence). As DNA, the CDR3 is TGTGCCAGCAGCTCTGCCCCGACTAGCGGGACTTACAATGAGCAGTTCTTC. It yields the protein CASSSAPTSGTYNEQFF.

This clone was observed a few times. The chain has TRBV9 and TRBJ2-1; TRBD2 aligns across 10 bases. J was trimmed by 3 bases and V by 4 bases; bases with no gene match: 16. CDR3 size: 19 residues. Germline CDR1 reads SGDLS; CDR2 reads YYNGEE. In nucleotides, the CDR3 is TGTGCCAGCAGCCACGCCAAGACGAATAGCGGGGGGCACTACAATGAGCAGTTCTTC. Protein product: CASSHAKTNSGGHYNEQFF.

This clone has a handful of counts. The CDR3 here is CASSPTGGHAEQYF. CDR3 sequence (DNA): TGTGCCAGTAGTCCGACAGGGGGCCACGCCGAGCAGTACTTC. The J gene is TRBJ2-7, the V gene TRBV19, with 10 bases fitting TRBD1. Germline-derived CDR1 and CDR2 are LNHDA and SQIVND (reference sequence). This CDR3 is built from 14 residues. V shed 5 bases, J shed 6 bases, and the junction held 7 bases outside the gene matches.

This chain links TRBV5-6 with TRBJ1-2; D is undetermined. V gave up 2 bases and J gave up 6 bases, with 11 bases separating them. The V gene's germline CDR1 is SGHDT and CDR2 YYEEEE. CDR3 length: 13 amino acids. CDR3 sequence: CASSLTAGHGYTF. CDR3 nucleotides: TGTGCCAGCAGCTTAACCGCAGGTCATGGCTACACCTTC.

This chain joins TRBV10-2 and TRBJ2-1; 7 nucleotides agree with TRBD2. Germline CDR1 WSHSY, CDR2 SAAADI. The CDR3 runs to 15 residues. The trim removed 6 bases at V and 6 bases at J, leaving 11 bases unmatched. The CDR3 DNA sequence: TGCGCCAGCAGGGCGTCGGGGGGAGTCCCCAATGAGCAGTTCTTC. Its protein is CASRASGGVPNEQFF.